These 5 T cell receptor beta chains were all obtained from the same sample, sequenced in a study of T cells after yellow fever vaccination. TCRdb ran MiXCR on the 5' RACE reads and lists one entry per CDR3 protein. The table lists some 500,000 distinct CDR3 sequences, approximately 15% of them singletons. Source: PBMCs, taken on the day of the yellow fever booster vaccination. The receptor source for this set is a man in his thirties or forties who received the YFV17D yellow fever vaccine.

The V gene is TRBV3-1, the J gene TRBJ2-7, with D perhaps matching TRBD1 or TRBD2 (5 bases each). The CDR3 consists of 16 residues. V dropped 4 bases and J dropped 0 bases, with 16 bases sitting between them. CDR1 and CDR2 from the germline V gene are LGHDT and YNNKEL (reference sequence). The CDR3 nucleotides read TGTGCCAGCAGCCCCGCCGGGGACGGTCCCTCCTACGAGCAGTACTTC. Translated, it gives CASSPAGDGPSYEQYF.

The chain joins TRBV20-1 to TRBJ2-1; unclear D gene. Deletions cut 1 base from V and 0 bases from J, with 7 bases between. Germline V CDR1 and CDR2: DFQATT, SNEGSKA (reference sequence). The CDR3 sequence is 14 residues long. The CDR3 DNA sequence: TGCAGTGCTAGAGCCGCGTCCTCCTACAATGAGCAGTTCTTC. Its translation is CSARAASSYNEQFF.

The V call is TRBV27, the J call TRBJ2-7; D gene unclear. The CDR3 spans 14 residues. V lost 5 bases and J lost 7, with 18 bases in between. CDR1 and CDR2 (germline): MNHEY, SMNVEV (reference sequence). The chain's CDR3 is CASSGNRPVTEQYF. The CDR3 bases are TGTGCCAGCAGTGGTAACCGGCCGGTGACTGAGCAGTACTTC.

This clonotype has more than one count but fewer than ten. V and J are TRBV27 and TRBJ2-1; TRBD2 matches at 13 bases. The CDR3 totals 18 residues. V shed 3 bases and J 3 bases; nucleotides not matched to a gene: 8. CDR1 is MNHEY and CDR2 is SMNVEV in the germline V gene (reference sequence). This CDR3 is CASSLAGTSGINYNEQFF. DNA of the CDR3: TGTGCCAGCAGTTTGGCCGGGACTAGCGGGATAAACTACAATGAGCAGTTCTTC.

CDR3 sequence: CASSSNDEQYF. The DNA of the CDR3 is TGCGCCAGCAGCTCCAATGACGAGCAGTACTTC. The chain is built from TRBV5-1 and TRBJ2-7; D is undetermined. V gave up 3 bases and J gave up 5 bases, with 6 bases separating them. Germline V gives CDR1 SGHRS, CDR2 YFSETQ. The CDR3 sequence is 11 residues long.